This T cell receptor (beta chain) was obtained from a study of shared clonotypes between healthy human individuals. Study-level information: The study drew on a couple of women and three men aged 18 to 49 as donors.

Original data processing: Filtering differed since immunoSEQ provided only junctions, with no quality scores. TCRdb's copy holds only in-frame clones and misses some; the assay was immunoSEQ multiplex PCR. From that table come the V and J calls and clone size; the DNA was used to work out D and trimming. The repertoire includes approximately 590,000 clones, around 95% of them detected once, and around 0.11% sits in the top ten. Notes on the study in general: Rarefaction curves obtained for sorted subsets showed sequencing incomplete despite large depth.

Germline CDR1 is MNHEY and CDR2 is SMNVEV (reference sequence). V lost 4 bases to trimming and J lost 2 bases; unmatched junction nucleotides: 6. The CDR3 contains 16 residues. Comment on this clone: The antigen remains undetermined.

CD8 cells classed as naive were CD45RO-negative and positively selected for CCR7, excluding terminally differentiated effector memory CD45RA+ cells. Study donors comprised healthy, HIV-negative adults devoid of recent acute infection or vaccination. The V call is TRBV27, the J call TRBJ2-1; 9 positions match TRBD2. What was sequenced was naive CD8+ T cells sorted from blood. The clonotype originates from a woman in her 30s in good health. The CDR3 loop reads CASSWRGGRAYNEQFF. DNA of the CDR3: TGTGCCAGCAGTTGGAGAGGCGGGAGGGCCTACAATGAGCAGTTCTTC.